This TCR beta chain was recorded in a study of T cell responses to AZD1222 COVID-19 vaccine. Method: immunoSEQ multiplex PCR; TCRdb's copy keeps in-frame clones and lacks some. Counted here are tens of thousands of clones, 90% occurring once; the ten biggest clones make up 2.5% to 4%. Comments on this clone: The antigen remains undetermined.

The CDR3 consists of 11 residues. With 4 bases removed from V and 10 bases from J, the gap between germline ends came to 9 bases. Germline values: CDR1 SGHDT, CDR2 YYEEEE. Findings and limits, study-wide: Targets within unmutated variant regions were reportedly found for nearly half of spike-specific TCRs.

The clonotype comes from an adult who received the AZD1222 COVID-19 vaccine. The source material was peripheral blood, sampled 28 days after the second AZD1222 dose. The V gene is TRBV5-6, the J gene TRBJ2-1; D possibly corresponds to TRBD1 (5 bases). The CDR3 is CASSLTEEQFF. DNA for the CDR3: TGTGCCAGCAGCCTGACAGAAGAGCAGTTCTTC.